These 21 T cell receptor beta chains originate from one sample sequenced in a study of T cells in Graves' hyperthyroidism and ophthalmopathy (dated by TCRdb to the late 2010s). The method was multiplex PCR. The instrument was an Illumina HiSeq 2000. TCR beta CDR3 regions were amplified from RNA transcripts. A first-round RT-PCR of the TCR CDR3 used the HTBI primer set with the Qiagen OneStep RT-PCR kit. TCRdb itself trimmed the public reads at Q25 with fastp, ran MiXCR and retained productive beta chains. Entries are consolidated by CDR3 protein sequence, retaining the most common genes and DNA. Across this sample there are 560,000 or so distinct CDR3 sequences, with about 20% seen only once. 45% to 50% of the sample is taken by the ten largest. Sequencing was carried out using blood. These receptors came from a man in his forties or fifties with Graves' ophthalmopathy.

The genes are TRBV6-2 or TRBV6-3 and TRBJ2-1; 7 bases match TRBD1. The germline V gene has CDR1 MNHEY and CDR2 SVGEGT. V gave up 5 bases and J gave up 3 bases; unmatched junction bases: 10. The CDR3 consists of 16 residues. The CDR3 region has the DNA TGTGCCAGCAGTCCTACCAGGGGGAGTGGCTACAATGAGCAGTTCTTC. Encoded protein: CASSPTRGSGYNEQFF.

This clonotype was detected a few times. The rearrangement joins TRBV10-3 to TRBJ2-3; 15 nucleotides match TRBD2. Germline assignment: CDR1 ENHRY and CDR2 SYGVKD. The CDR3 contains 16 residues. The J segment lost 3 bases and the V segment lost 6 bases, leaving 4 bases of the junction unmatched. The CDR3 reads CAIRGLAGGGTDTQYF. As DNA, the CDR3 is TGTGCCATCAGGGGACTAGCGGGAGGAGGGACAGATACGCAGTATTTT.

The table lists this clonotype with many counts. V is TRBV2 and J is TRBJ2-2, with TRBD2 identical over 9 bases. V was pared by 6 bases and J by 7 bases, with 9 bases of the junction left unmatched. The CDR3 extends over 15 amino acids. CDR1 is SNHLY, CDR2 FYNNEI, per germline. This CDR3 reads CASRENSGSNGELFF. For the CDR3, the DNA is TGTGCCAGCAGAGAAAATAGCGGGAGTAACGGGGAGCTGTTTTTT.

The CDR3 DNA sequence: TGCAGTGGCGACAGGGACGGGAATGAGCAGTTCTTC. Translated: CSGDRDGNEQFF. The chain employs TRBV20-1 and TRBJ2-1, with 7 bases lining up with TRBD1. Germline V gene sequence: CDR1 DFQATT, CDR2 SNEGSKA (reference sequence). The CDR3 is made up of 12 amino acids. V shed 7 bases and J 7 bases; nucleotides not matched to a gene: 7.

The V and J genes are TRBV20-1 and TRBJ2-7; tentatively, D is TRBD1 or TRBD2 (5 bases each). The germline V and J ends were trimmed by 5 bases and 2 bases, with 19 bases remaining between them. Germline loops: CDR1 DFQATT, CDR2 SNEGSKA (reference sequence). There are 15 residues in the CDR3. The CDR3 spells CSASDKLRGTYEQYF. CDR3 DNA: TGCAGTGCTTCAGACAAGTTGAGGGGTACCTACGAGCAGTACTTC.

This clonotype was seen repeatedly, ten times or more. The gene calls are TRBV11-2 and TRBJ2-1; 9 bases align to TRBD2. Unmatched junction bases numbered 4, after V lost 6 bases and J lost 4 bases. CDR3 length equals 14 residues. Looked up from germline, CDR1 is SGHAT and CDR2 is FQNNGV. The CDR3 loop is CASRPGLAYNEQFF. The DNA for the CDR3 is TGTGCCAGCAGACCGGGACTAGCATACAATGAGCAGTTCTTC.

This clonotype was seen a handful of times. The genes are TRBV6-2 or TRBV6-3 and TRBJ2-7; 12 bases match TRBD2. Losses at the gene ends were 0 bases for V and 5 bases for J; bases not matched to a gene: 8. Germline V lookup: CDR1 MNHEY, CDR2 SVGEGT. This CDR3 has 17 amino acids. In DNA, the CDR3 is TGTGCCAGCAGTTACTCTTCCGGACTAGCGGGAAGCCACGAGCAGTACTTC. It codes for CASSYSSGLAGSHEQYF.

This sequence joins TRBV19 and TRBJ2-1, with D possibly matching TRBD2 (6 bases). Germline CDR1 is LNHDA and CDR2 is SQIVND (reference sequence). Trimming cost V 4 bases and J 5 bases, with 12 bases left between them. CDR3 size: 14 residues. CDR3 region: CASSKRLVDNEQFF. As DNA, the CDR3 is TGTGCCAGTAGTAAGCGACTAGTCGACAATGAGCAGTTCTTC.

This sequence joins TRBV3-1 and TRBJ1-6; 9 bases line up with TRBD1. Germline assignment: CDR1 LGHDT and CDR2 YNNKEL (reference sequence). With V trimmed by 4 bases and J by 9 bases, 7 bases remained unmatched. The CDR3 length is 15 residues. CDR3 region: CASSPMGQGSSPLHF. In DNA form, the CDR3 reads TGTGCCAGCAGCCCGATGGGACAGGGCAGTTCACCCCTCCACTTT.

This clonotype was detected only a few times. Here the CDR3 reads CASSHSASGNIYEQYF. The CDR3, as DNA: TGCGCCAGCAGCCACTCAGCGAGCGGAAACATCTACGAGCAGTACTTC. This chain links TRBV4-1 with TRBJ2-7; D is possibly TRBD2 (5 bases). Germline assignment: CDR1 MGHRA and CDR2 YSYEKL. The CDR3 runs 16 residues. The V end lost 3 bases, the J end lost 3 bases, and 18 bases lay between the germline ends.

Ten or more counts support this clonotype. V is TRBV2 and J is TRBJ2-2, with D perhaps TRBD1 (5 bases). The V and J ends lost 6 bases and 4 bases respectively, with 12 bases between them. This CDR3 comprises 14 residues. CDR1 is SNHLY and CDR2 is FYNNEI in the germline V gene. In DNA form, the CDR3 reads TGTGCCAGCAGGGATCACAGGTTCACCGGGGAGCTGTTTTTT. Translated, it gives CASRDHRFTGELFF.

This chain links TRBV5-1 with TRBJ2-5; TRBD1 matches 9 bases. Trimming cost V 0 bases and J 5 bases; bases outside gene matches: 2. This CDR3 has 14 residues. The germline V gene encodes CDR1 SGHRS and CDR2 YFSETQ. CDR3 sequence: CASSLAGQGETQYF. The CDR3 DNA reads as TGCGCCAGCAGCTTGGCCGGACAGGGGGAGACCCAGTACTTC.

The rearrangement links TRBV6-1 to TRBJ2-7, with 8 nucleotides matching TRBD2. V lost 8 bases, J lost 0 bases, and 12 bases stayed unmatched. In germline, CDR1 is MNHNS, CDR2 SASEGT. This CDR3 contains 16 residues. CDR3 loop: CASYRSGGVSSYEQYF. CDR3 nucleotide sequence: TGTGCCAGCTACCGCTCGGGGGGGGTGAGCTCCTACGAGCAGTACTTC.

This clonotype was picked up many times. The chain links TRBV13 to TRBJ2-1, with D unclear. This CDR3 is built from 12 residues. Germline V lookup: CDR1 PRHDT, CDR2 FYEKMQ (reference sequence). V was trimmed by 0 bases and J by 6 bases, leaving 3 bases between them. CDR3 loop: CASSLGFNEQFF. DNA for the CDR3: TGTGCCAGCAGCTTAGGGTTCAATGAGCAGTTCTTC. The full variable domain, in which reference TRBV13 and TRBJ2-1 provide the parts outside the CDR3, is AAGVIQSPRHLIKEKRETATLKCYPIPRHDTVYWYQQGPGQDPQFLISFYEKMQSDKGSIPDRFSAQQFSDYHSELNMSSLELGDSALYFCASSLGFNEQFFGPGTRLTVL.

This clonotype was observed a handful of times. The chain links TRBV19 to TRBJ1-1; D possibly corresponds to TRBD1 (5 bases). Trimming removed 0 bases at V and 2 bases at J, with 10 bases between. The CDR3 is 15 amino acids. CDR1 is LNHDA, CDR2 SQIVND, per germline (reference sequence). DNA of the CDR3: TGTGCCAGTAGTATAGATTGGCAGGGAAACACTGAAGCTTTCTTT. This gives the protein CASSIDWQGNTEAFF.

The V and J genes are TRBV7-2 and TRBJ2-7; weak D call: TRBD2 (6 bases). Trimming left V 6 bases short and J 8 bases short, with 17 bases between. From germline, CDR1 is SGHTA and CDR2 FQGNSA. CDR3 length: 13 amino acids. The CDR3 DNA reads as TGTGCCAGCAGGAAATTAGGAGGGAACAAGCAGTACTTC. Protein product: CASRKLGGNKQYF. Complete variable domain (other parts from reference TRBV7-2 and TRBJ2-7): GAGVSQSPSNKVTEKGKDVELRCDPISGHTALYWYRQSLGQGLEFLIYFQGNSAPDKSGLPSDRFSAERTGGSVSTLTIQRTQQEDSAVYLCASRKLGGNKQYFGPGTRLTVT.

This clonotype was counted between two and nine times. J is TRBJ2-7 and V is TRBV18; D not certain. Germline V gene sequence: CDR1 KGHSH, CDR2 LQKENI. Between the trimmed V and J ends, which lost 6 bases and 3 bases, there was a span of 15 bases. CDR3 size: 14 residues. CDR3 sequence: CASSFGPRNYEQYF. The CDR3 DNA reads as TGTGCCAGCTCGTTCGGGCCGAGGAACTACGAGCAGTACTTC. The whole variable domain, filled in from reference TRBV18 and TRBJ2-7, reads NAGVMQNPRHLVRRRGQEARLRCSPMKGHSHVYWYRQLPEEGLKFMVYLQKENIIDESGMPKERFSAEFPKEGPSILRIQQVVRGDSAAYFCASSFGPRNYEQYFGPGTRLTVT.

This clonotype was seen at least ten times. This sequence joins TRBV24-1 and TRBJ1-1; D is undetermined. The V and J ends lost 8 bases and 1 base respectively, with 19 bases between them. Germline CDR1 is KGHDR and CDR2 is SFDVKD. The CDR3 contains 16 residues. CDR3: CATTEGPRPTNTEAFF. CDR3 DNA: TGTGCCACCACCGAAGGGCCCAGGCCGACGAACACTGAAGCTTTCTTT.

Comments on this clonotype: It may be a read error: a sequence one base away is much more abundant. V is TRBV6-1 and J is TRBJ2-5; TRBD1 matches 7 bases. Germline V gene data show CDR1 as MNHNS and CDR2 as SASEGT. This CDR3 region has 15 residues. Germline trimming cut 8 bases from V and 2 bases from J; bases unmatched to any gene: 11. CDR3 DNA sequence: TGTGCCAGCGGGATCACAGGGGTGCGACAAGAGACCCAGTACTTC. The encoded protein is CASGITGVRQETQYF.

This clonotype was detected a few times. The V and J genes are TRBV6-1 and TRBJ2-2, with TRBD1 matching over 8 bases. This CDR3 is built from 16 residues. CDR1 and CDR2 (germline): MNHNS, SASEGT. The V gene end was trimmed by 6 bases and the J gene end by 5 bases; junction bases not matched to a gene: 11. The CDR3 here is CASSNQGQGITGELFF. The CDR3 DNA sequence: TGTGCCAGCAGCAACCAAGGACAGGGTATTACCGGGGAGCTGTTTTTT.

This clonotype was observed many times. The CDR3 loop is CASSFLTGTNTEAFF. The CDR3 DNA reads TGTGCCAGCAGCTTCCTGACAGGGACGAACACTGAAGCTTTCTTT. The chain joins TRBV5-5 to TRBJ1-1, with TRBD1 matching 7 bases. V was pared by 2 bases and J by 1 base, with 5 bases of the junction left unmatched. CDR3 length: 15 amino acids. Germline lookup yields CDR1 SGHKS and CDR2 YYEKEE (reference sequence).